This T cell receptor beta chain comes out of a study of cytomegalovirus exposure and HLA in healthy donors. As for this clone: Its antigen is unidentified.

PCR employed 60 Vbeta and 13 Jbeta primers. Measured with immunoSEQ multiplex PCR; TCRdb has only the in-frame clones, and not every one. The data contain some 140,000 clones, 73% of them singletons. Whole-study results and caveats: In a later analysis, TCR beta V- and J-gene trimming showed a link to a missense DCLRE1C variant.

The sequence derives from a woman aged 40 to 55 in good health and CMV-seronegative. Material: PBMCs.

Here the CDR3 reads CASSAGTGLAGVDEQFF. The CDR3 nucleotides are TGTGCCAGCAGCGCAGGAACGGGACTAGCGGGGGTGGATGAGCAGTTCTTC. The chain uses TRBV9 and TRBJ2-1; TRBD2 matches 14 bases. The CDR3 runs 17 residues. Germline V gives CDR1 SGDLS, CDR2 YYNGEE. Unmatched junction bases numbered 10, after V lost 3 bases and J lost 8 bases.